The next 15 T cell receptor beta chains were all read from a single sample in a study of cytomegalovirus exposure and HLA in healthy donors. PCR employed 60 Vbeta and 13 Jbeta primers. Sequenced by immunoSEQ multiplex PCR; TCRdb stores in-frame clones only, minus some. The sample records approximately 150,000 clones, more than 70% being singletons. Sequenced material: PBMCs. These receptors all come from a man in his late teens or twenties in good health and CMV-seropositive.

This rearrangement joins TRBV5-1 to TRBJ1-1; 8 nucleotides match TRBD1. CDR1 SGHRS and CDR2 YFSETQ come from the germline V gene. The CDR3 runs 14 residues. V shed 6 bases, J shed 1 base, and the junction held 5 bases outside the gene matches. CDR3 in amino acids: CASTSGQGNTEAFF. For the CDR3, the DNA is TGCGCCAGCACCAGCGGACAGGGGAACACTGAAGCTTTCTTT.

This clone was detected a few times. The CDR3 region has the DNA TGTACTGCAGGCGGGAGTTATATTAGGACAGATACGCAGTATTTT. Its protein is CTAGGSYIRTDTQYF. The chain couples TRBV7-9 to TRBJ2-3; 7 bases align to TRBD2. This CDR3 is 15 amino acids long. Per the germline V gene, CDR1 is SEHNR and CDR2 is FQNEAQ (reference sequence).

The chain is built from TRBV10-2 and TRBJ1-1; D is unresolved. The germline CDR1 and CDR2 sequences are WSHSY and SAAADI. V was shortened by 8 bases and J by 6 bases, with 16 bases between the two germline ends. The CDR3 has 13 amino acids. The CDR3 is CASERSGGAEAFF. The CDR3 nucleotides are TGCGCCAGCGAAAGGAGTGGAGGCGCTGAAGCTTTCTTT.

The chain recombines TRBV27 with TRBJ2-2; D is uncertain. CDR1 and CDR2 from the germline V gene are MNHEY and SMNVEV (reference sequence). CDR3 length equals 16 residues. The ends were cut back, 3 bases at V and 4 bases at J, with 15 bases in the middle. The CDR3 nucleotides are TGTGCCAGCAGTTTTCGCCCTGACTTGCGCACCGGGGAGCTGTTTTTT. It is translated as CASSFRPDLRTGELFF.

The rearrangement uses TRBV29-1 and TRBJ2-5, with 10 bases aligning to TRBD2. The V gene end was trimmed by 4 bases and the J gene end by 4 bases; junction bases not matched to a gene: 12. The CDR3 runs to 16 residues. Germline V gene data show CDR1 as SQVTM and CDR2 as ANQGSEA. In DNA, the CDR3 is TGCAGCGTTGGCCCAGCGGGAGGGCCAGGGCGAGAGACCCAGTACTTC. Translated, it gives CSVGPAGGPGRETQYF.

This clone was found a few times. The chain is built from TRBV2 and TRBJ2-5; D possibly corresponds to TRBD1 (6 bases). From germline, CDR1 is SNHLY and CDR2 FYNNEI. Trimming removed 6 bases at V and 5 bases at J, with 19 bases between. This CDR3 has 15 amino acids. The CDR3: CASSASRGSIETQYF. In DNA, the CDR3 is TGTGCCAGCAGCGCCAGCAGGGGCTCGATTGAGACCCAGTACTTC. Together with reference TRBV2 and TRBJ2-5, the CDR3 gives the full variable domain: EPEVTQTPSHQVTQMGQEVILRCVPISNHLYFYWYRQILGQKVEFLVSFYNNEISEKSEIFDDQFSVERPDGSNFTLKIRSTKLEDSAMYFCASSASRGSIETQYFGPGTRLLVL.

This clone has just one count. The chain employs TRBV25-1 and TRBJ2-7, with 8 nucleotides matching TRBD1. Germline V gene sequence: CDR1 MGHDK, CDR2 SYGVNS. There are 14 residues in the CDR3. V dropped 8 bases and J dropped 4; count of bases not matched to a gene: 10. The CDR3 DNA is TGTGCCAGCTCTTGGACAGGGACTGAATACGAGCAGTACTTC. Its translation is CASSWTGTEYEQYF.

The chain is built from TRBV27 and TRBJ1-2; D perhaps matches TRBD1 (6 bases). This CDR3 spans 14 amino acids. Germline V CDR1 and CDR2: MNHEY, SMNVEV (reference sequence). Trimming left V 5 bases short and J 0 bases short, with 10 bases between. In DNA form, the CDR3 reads TGTGCCAGCAGTCCCAGGACAGCTAACTATGGCTACACCTTC. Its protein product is CASSPRTANYGYTF.

CDR3 DNA sequence: TGTGCCAGCAGCTTAGTGGGCGGGACAGCAGGCTACACCTTC. Its protein product is CASSLVGGTAGYTF. This sequence joins TRBV7-9 and TRBJ1-2, with 7 positions matching TRBD1. The germline gives CDR1 SEHNR, CDR2 FQNEAQ (reference sequence). This CDR3 comprises 14 residues. J lost 8 bases, V lost 1 base, and 7 bases had no gene match.

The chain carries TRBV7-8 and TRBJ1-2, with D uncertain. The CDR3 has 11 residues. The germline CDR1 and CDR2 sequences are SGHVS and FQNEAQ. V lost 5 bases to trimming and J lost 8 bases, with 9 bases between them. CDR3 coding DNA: TGTGCCAGCAGCGCTAGTAACGGCTACACCTTC. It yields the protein CASSASNGYTF.

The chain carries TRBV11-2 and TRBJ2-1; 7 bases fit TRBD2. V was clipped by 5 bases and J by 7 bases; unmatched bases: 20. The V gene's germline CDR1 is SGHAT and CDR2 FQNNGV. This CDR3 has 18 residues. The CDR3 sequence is CASSLGGLRRELGNEQFF. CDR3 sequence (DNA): TGTGCCAGCAGCCTTGGGGGGTTGCGGCGGGAGTTGGGTAATGAGCAGTTCTTC.

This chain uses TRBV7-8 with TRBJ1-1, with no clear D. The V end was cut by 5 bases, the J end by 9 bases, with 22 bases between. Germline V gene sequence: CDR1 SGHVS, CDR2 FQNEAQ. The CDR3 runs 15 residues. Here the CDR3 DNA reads TGTGCCAGCAGCACCACGGGGAGGAAGCTTCGGAAAGCTTTCTTT. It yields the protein CASSTTGRKLRKAFF.

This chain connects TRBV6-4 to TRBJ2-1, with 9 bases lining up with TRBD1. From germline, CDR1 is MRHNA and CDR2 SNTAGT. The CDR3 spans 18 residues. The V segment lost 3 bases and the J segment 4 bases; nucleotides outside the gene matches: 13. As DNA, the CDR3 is TGTGCCAGCAGTGAAGATCTAACCGGGACAGGGAGGTACAATGAGCAGTTCTTC. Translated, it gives CASSEDLTGTGRYNEQFF.

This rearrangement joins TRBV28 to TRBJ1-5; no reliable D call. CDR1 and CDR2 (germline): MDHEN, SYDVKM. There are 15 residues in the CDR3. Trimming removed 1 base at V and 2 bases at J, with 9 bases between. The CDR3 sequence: CASSLSPRGNQPQHF. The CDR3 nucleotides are TGTGCCAGCAGTTTATCTCCTCGAGGCAATCAGCCCCAGCATTTT.

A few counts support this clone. This chain's CDR3 is CATGGSTGLNEKLFF. CDR3 sequence (DNA): TGTGCCACCGGAGGATCGACAGGCCTCAATGAAAAACTGTTTTTT. The genes are TRBV15 and TRBJ1-4; TRBD1 might be the D (6 bases). The CDR3 totals 15 residues. The germline V gene has CDR1 LNHNV and CDR2 YYDKDF (reference sequence). Between the trimmed V and J ends, which lost 8 bases and 5 bases, there was a span of 18 bases. The full variable domain, in which reference TRBV15 and TRBJ1-4 provide the parts outside the CDR3, is DAMVIQNPRYQVTQFGKPVTLSCSQTLNHNVMYWYQQKSSQAPKLLFHYYDKDFNNEADTPDNFQSRRPNTSFCFLDIRSPGLGDTAMYLCATGGSTGLNEKLFFGSGTQLSVL.